A single T cell receptor (beta chain) is shown here with its context. Its antigen is unidentified. This entry belongs to a study of cytomegalovirus exposure and HLA in healthy donors. Regarding the study as a whole: A further, later analysis showed that HLA-associated TCR beta chains (compared with equally common others) were more clonally expanded. Rare TCR sequences predominated, though certain public TCRs were found in many donors. HLA restriction was apparent for most CMV-associated TCR beta chains in a later analysis.

Vbeta (60) and Jbeta (13) primers were used in the PCR. Generated by immunoSEQ multiplex PCR, the TCRdb table keeps only in-frame clones and is missing some. The repertoire holds about 95,000 clones, around 73% seen once, with over 4% in the top ten. Germline V gene sequence: CDR1 ENHRY, CDR2 SYGVKD. V lost 11 bases, J lost 7 bases, and 18 bases lay in between. The CDR3 runs 12 residues. V and J are TRBV10-3 and TRBJ2-7; D may be TRBD1 (6 bases). The TCR was taken from a woman in her 40s in good health and CMV-seropositive. The specimen was PBMCs. The CDR3 DNA reads TGTGCCGCCAAGGCAGGGGCAGGGGAGCAGTACTTC. Protein product: CAAKAGAGEQYF.